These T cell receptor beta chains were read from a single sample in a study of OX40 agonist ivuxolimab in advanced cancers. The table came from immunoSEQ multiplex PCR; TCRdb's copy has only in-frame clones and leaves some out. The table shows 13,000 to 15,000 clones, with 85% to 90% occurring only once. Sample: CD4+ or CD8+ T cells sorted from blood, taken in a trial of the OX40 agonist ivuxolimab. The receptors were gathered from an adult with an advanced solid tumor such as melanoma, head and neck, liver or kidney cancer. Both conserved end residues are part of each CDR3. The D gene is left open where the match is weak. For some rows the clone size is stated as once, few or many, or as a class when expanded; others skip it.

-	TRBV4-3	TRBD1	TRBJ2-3	CASSQMGPDRVRVTDTQYF	TGCGCCAGCAGCCAAATGGGCCCAGACAGGGTAAGGGTCACAGATACGCAGTATTTT
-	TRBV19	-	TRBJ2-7	CASSMRDSYYEQYF	TGTGCCAGTAGTATGCGGGACAGCTACTACGAGCAGTACTTC
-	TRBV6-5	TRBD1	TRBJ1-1	CASVGTGRSTEAFF	TGTGCCAGCGTTGGGACAGGGAGGAGCACTGAAGCTTTCTTT
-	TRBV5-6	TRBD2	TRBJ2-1	CASSFTSGGNEQFF	TGTGCCAGCAGCTTTACTAGCGGGGGAAATGAGCAGTTCTTC
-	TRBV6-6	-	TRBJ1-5	CASSYGRSNQPQHF	TGTGCCAGCAGTTACGGTCGTAGCAATCAGCCCCAGCATTTT
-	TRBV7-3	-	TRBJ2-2	CASSLWPAGSAGELFF	TGTGCCAGCAGCTTATGGCCCGCAGGGTCGGCCGGGGAGCTGTTTTTT
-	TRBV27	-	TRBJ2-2	CASSLMGANTGELFF	TGTGCCAGCAGTTTAATGGGGGCCAACACCGGGGAGCTGTTTTTT
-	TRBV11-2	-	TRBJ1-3	CASSLGGEVGNTIYF	TGTGCCAGCAGCTTAGGGGGAGAAGTCGGAAACACCATATATTTT
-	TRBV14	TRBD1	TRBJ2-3	CASSQVWDSYHTDTQYF	TGTGCCAGCAGCCAAGTCTGGGACAGCTACCACACAGATACGCAGTATTTT
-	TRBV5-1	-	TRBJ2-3	CASSIQGSDTQYF	TGCGCCAGCAGCATACAGGGATCAGATACGCAGTATTTT
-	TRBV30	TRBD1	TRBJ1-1	CAWIGRGRVTEAFF	TGTGCCTGGATTGGCAGGGGGCGCGTCACTGAAGCTTTCTTT
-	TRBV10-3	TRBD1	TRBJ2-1	CAISGRGNYNEQFF	TGTGCCATCAGTGGCAGGGGGAACTACAATGAGCAGTTCTTC
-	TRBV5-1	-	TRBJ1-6	CASSLARASDSPLHF	TGCGCCAGCAGCTTGGCCCGGGCCTCAGATTCACCCCTCCACTTT
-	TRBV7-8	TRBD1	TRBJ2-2	CASSAGTGGIGELFF	TGTGCCAGCAGCGCCGGGACAGGGGGGATCGGGGAGCTGTTTTTT
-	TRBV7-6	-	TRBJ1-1	CASSFRQGTEAFF	TGTGCCAGCAGCTTCCGTCAGGGGACTGAAGCTTTCTTT
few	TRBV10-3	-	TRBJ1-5	CAISEFGSNQPQHF	TGTGCCATCAGTGAGTTCGGAAGCAATCAGCCCCAGCATTTT